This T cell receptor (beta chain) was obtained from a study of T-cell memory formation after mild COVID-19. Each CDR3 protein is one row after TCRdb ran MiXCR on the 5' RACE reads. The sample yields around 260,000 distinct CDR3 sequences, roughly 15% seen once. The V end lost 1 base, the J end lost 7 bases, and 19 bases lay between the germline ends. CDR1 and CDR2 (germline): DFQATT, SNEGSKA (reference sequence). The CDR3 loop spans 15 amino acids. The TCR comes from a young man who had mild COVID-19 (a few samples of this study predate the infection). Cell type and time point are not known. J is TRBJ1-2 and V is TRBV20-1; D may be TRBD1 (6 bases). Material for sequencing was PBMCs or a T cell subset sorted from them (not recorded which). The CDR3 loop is CSARAQQGQEGGYTF. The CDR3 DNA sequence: TGCAGTGCTAGAGCGCAGCAGGGGCAGGAGGGTGGCTACACCTTC.